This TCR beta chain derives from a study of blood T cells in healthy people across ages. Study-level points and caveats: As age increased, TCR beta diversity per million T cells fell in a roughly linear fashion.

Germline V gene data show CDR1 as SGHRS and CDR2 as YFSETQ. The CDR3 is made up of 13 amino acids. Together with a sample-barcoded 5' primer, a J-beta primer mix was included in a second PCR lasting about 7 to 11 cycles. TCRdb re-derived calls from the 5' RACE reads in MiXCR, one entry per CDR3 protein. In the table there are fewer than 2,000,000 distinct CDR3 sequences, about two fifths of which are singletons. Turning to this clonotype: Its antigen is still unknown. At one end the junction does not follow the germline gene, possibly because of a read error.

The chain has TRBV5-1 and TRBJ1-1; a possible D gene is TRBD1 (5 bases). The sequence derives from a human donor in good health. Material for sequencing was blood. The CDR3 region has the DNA TGCGCCAGCCGAGGCGGGGGGAACGCTGAAGCTTTCTTT. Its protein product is CASRGGGNAEAFF.